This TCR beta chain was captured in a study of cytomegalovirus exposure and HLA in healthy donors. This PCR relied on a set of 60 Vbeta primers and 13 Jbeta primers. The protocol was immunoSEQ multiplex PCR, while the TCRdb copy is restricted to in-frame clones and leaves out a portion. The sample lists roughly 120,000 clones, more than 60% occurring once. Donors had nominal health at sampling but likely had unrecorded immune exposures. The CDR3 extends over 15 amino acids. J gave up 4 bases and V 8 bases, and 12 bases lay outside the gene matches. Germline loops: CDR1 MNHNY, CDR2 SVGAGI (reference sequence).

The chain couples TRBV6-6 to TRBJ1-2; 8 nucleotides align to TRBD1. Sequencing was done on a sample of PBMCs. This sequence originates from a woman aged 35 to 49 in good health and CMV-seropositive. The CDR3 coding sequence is TGTGCCAGCGCTATGGGACAGGCCAGGTTCTATGGCTACACCTTC. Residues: CASAMGQARFYGYTF.